These 18 T cell receptor beta chains originate from one sample sequenced in a study of T cell changes during pregnancy in multiple sclerosis. Clones were sequenced by immunoSEQ multiplex PCR, and TCRdb holds only the in-frame ones, with some missing. The sample yields over 35,000 clones, around 90% seen once. The material was CD8+ T cells from peripheral blood mononuclear cells, obtained before pregnancy. The origin of the receptors is a female donor with multiple sclerosis, enrolled in a pregnancy study.

The chain carries TRBV6-6 and TRBJ2-7; D gene ambiguous. The CDR3 length is 13 residues. V was trimmed by 0 bases and J by 4 bases, leaving 7 bases between them. From germline, CDR1 is MNHNY and CDR2 SVGAGI (reference sequence). The CDR3 region has the DNA TGTGCCAGCAGTTACTCCGTAACTTACGAGCAGTACTTC. It is translated as CASSYSVTYEQYF.

The chain couples TRBV7-9 to TRBJ2-5; D remains ambiguous. Between the trimmed V and J ends, which lost 2 bases and 3 bases, there was a span of 10 bases. Germline V gene sequence: CDR1 SEHNR, CDR2 FQNEAQ (reference sequence). This CDR3 spans 14 amino acids. CDR3 in DNA: TGTGCCAGCAGCTTACGCGAATACGAAGAGACCCAGTACTTC. Protein: CASSLREYEETQYF.

This chain joins TRBV4-1 and TRBJ2-1, with a weak D call TRBD2 (6 bases). V was shortened by 1 base and J by 8 bases, with 30 bases between the two germline ends. This CDR3 is 20 amino acids long. CDR1 is MGHRA and CDR2 is YSYEKL in the germline V gene. CDR3 coding DNA: TGCGCCAGCAGCCAAGGACCACATGTCGGCGGGACCTTCCCCGGGGATGAGCAGTTCTTC. This encodes CASSQGPHVGGTFPGDEQFF.

The chain is built from TRBV11-2 and TRBJ2-5, with 8 nucleotides matching TRBD1. The CDR3 has 15 amino acids. Germline CDR1 SGHAT, CDR2 FQNNGV. Unmatched junction bases numbered 11, after V lost 8 bases and J lost 3 bases. The chain's CDR3 is CASFQGTGVEETQYF. The CDR3 DNA sequence: TGTGCCAGCTTCCAAGGGACAGGTGTTGAAGAGACCCAGTACTTC.

The rearrangement uses TRBV21-1 and TRBJ2-7; the table assigns TRBD1, which was not confirmed against the DNA. TRBV21-1 counts as a pseudogene. The CDR3 length is 15 residues. The CDR3 region is CASSKRDKPGYEQYF. The DNA for the CDR3 is TGTGCCAGCAGCAAACGGGACAAACCGGGGTACGAGCAGTACTTC.

The chain couples TRBV7-9 to TRBJ2-1; 10 positions match TRBD1. Looked up from germline, CDR1 is SEHNR and CDR2 is FQNEAQ (reference sequence). The length of the CDR3 is 19 residues. The J segment lost 0 bases and the V segment lost 5 bases, leaving 13 bases of the junction unmatched. CDR3 coding DNA: TGTGCCAGCAGCCCCGTCTTGGGACAGGGGTCCCGCTCCTACAATGAGCAGTTCTTC. Translating it yields CASSPVLGQGSRSYNEQFF.

By its share, this clone is medium-sized. The chain is built from TRBV4-1 and TRBJ2-1; 9 nucleotides agree with TRBD1. V was clipped by 4 bases and J by 2 bases; unmatched bases: 6. This CDR3 has 16 amino acids. Germline V gives CDR1 MGHRA, CDR2 YSYEKL. The CDR3: CASSRWTGVTYNEQFF. Here the CDR3 DNA reads TGCGCCAGCAGCCGGTGGACAGGGGTAACCTACAATGAGCAGTTCTTC.

This clone has a single count. The chain is built from TRBV25-1 and TRBJ2-1, with D maybe TRBD2 (6 bases). The CDR3 is 12 amino acids. Germline assignment: CDR1 MGHDK and CDR2 SYGVNS. Trimming shortened V by 0 bases and J by 14 bases, and 11 bases separated the two germline ends. The CDR3 loop reads CASSEYGDLKFF. Written as DNA, the CDR3 is TGTGCCAGCAGTGAATATGGGGACTTAAAGTTCTTC.

V and J are TRBV14 and TRBJ2-3, with D possibly TRBD2 on 6 matching bases. Trimming left V 2 bases short and J 8 bases short, with 20 bases between. Germline CDR1 is SGHDN and CDR2 is FVKESK. This CDR3 has 16 residues. The CDR3 DNA is TGTGCCAGCAGCCAAACACTAACGGGAGCGGGCTTTACGCAGTATTTT. Encoded protein: CASSQTLTGAGFTQYF.

V and J are TRBV7-9 and TRBJ2-7; 7 nucleotides line up with TRBD1. The CDR3 has 13 amino acids. CDR1 is SEHNR, CDR2 FQNEAQ, per germline (reference sequence). The junction had 2 bases not matched to a gene; V was cut back by 1 base and J by 5 bases. DNA for the CDR3: TGTGCCAGCAGCTTAGAAGGGGGCGACGAGCAGTACTTC. Translated: CASSLEGGDEQYF.

V usage is TRBV19 and J usage is TRBJ1-1; 7 bases match TRBD1. The CDR3 extends over 15 amino acids. With 5 bases clipped from V and 0 bases from J, the junction kept 6 bases outside the gene matches. The germline gives CDR1 LNHDA, CDR2 SQIVND (reference sequence). The CDR3 sequence: CASSYGGQLNTEAFF. DNA of the CDR3: TGTGCCAGTAGTTACGGGGGACAGCTGAACACTGAAGCTTTCTTT.

Concerning this clone itself: A much bigger clone sits one base away, suggesting this may be a read error. The chain has TRBV28 and TRBJ2-1; 8 bases agree with TRBD2. V trimming: 5 bases; J trimming: 0 bases; junction bases outside the gene matches: 0. In germline, CDR1 is MDHEN, CDR2 SYDVKM. This CDR3 contains 14 residues. Written as DNA, the CDR3 is TGTGCCAGCAGTAGCGGGAGCTCCTACAATGAGCAGTTCTTC. Translation gives CASSSGSSYNEQFF.

As DNA, the CDR3 is TGTGCCAGCAGCCAGGTCTGGCGGGAGGGAGATACGCAGTATTTT. Its protein is CASSQVWREGDTQYF. The chain uses TRBV4-2 and TRBJ2-3; 9 bases fit TRBD2. The CDR3 sequence is 15 residues long. Trimming at V came to 3 bases and at J to 5 bases, leaving 6 bases not matched to a gene. Germline V gene sequence: CDR1 LGHNA, CDR2 YNFKEQ.

The chain links TRBV28 to TRBJ2-5; D might be TRBD2 (6 bases). Germline assignment: CDR1 MDHEN and CDR2 SYDVKM. The length of the CDR3 is 14 residues. Between the trimmed V and J ends, which lost 2 bases and 4 bases, there was a span of 11 bases. The CDR3 here is CASSLGGLGETQYF. In DNA, the CDR3 is TGTGCCAGCAGTTTAGGAGGGCTGGGAGAGACCCAGTACTTC.

This sequence joins TRBV10-2 and TRBJ2-4; 11 bases are shared with TRBD2. Germline CDR1 WSHSY, CDR2 SAAADI. This CDR3 contains 16 residues. The junction had 10 bases not matched to a gene; V was cut back by 6 bases and J by 6 bases. The CDR3 is CASRQTSGKLRNIQYF. The CDR3, as DNA: TGCGCCAGCAGGCAGACTAGCGGGAAATTGAGAAACATTCAGTACTTC.

The CDR3 loop reads CASSISWQGPIYSNQPQHF. CDR3 DNA: TGTGCCAGTAGTATTAGCTGGCAGGGGCCTATTTATAGCAATCAGCCCCAGCATTTT. V usage is TRBV19 and J usage is TRBJ1-5, with D possibly matching TRBD1 (6 bases). This CDR3 is built from 19 residues. Trimming pared 3 bases from V and 0 bases from J, leaving 21 bases between. Germline V gives CDR1 LNHDA, CDR2 SQIVND (reference sequence).

The CDR3 is CASSSLDRAKTQYF. The CDR3 DNA reads as TGTGCCAGCAGCTCCTTGGACAGGGCAAAGACCCAGTACTTC. The chain links TRBV7-2 to TRBJ2-5, with 8 bases identical to TRBD1. The CDR3 is 14 amino acids. V was pared by 4 bases and J by 6 bases, with 7 bases of the junction left unmatched. Germline V gene data show CDR1 as SGHTA and CDR2 as FQGNSA.

This clone came up once. The CDR3: CASSFSSLNEQFF. DNA of the CDR3: TGTGCCAGCAGCTTTAGTAGTCTCAATGAGCAGTTCTTC. The chain has TRBV7-9 and TRBJ2-1; D is uncertain. Germline CDR1 reads SEHNR; CDR2 reads FQNEAQ (reference sequence). This CDR3 is 13 amino acids long. Trimming stripped 3 bases from V and 6 bases from J, with 9 bases between.